What follows are 6 T cell receptor beta chains derived from one specimen sequenced in a study of blood T cell repertoires in COVID-19. TCRdb's copy holds only in-frame clones and misses some; the assay was immunoSEQ multiplex PCR. The sample has around 150,000 clones, 80% to 90% seen once. The sequenced sample consisted of peripheral blood. The source of these receptors is a woman aged 45-60 years in a cohort sampled during active or convalescent COVID-19.

With regard to this clone: Within the sample, other DNA sequences also encode this same CDR3. The chain couples TRBV7-9 to TRBJ2-7; the D is unclear. The germline V gene has CDR1 SEHNR and CDR2 FQNEAQ (reference sequence). The CDR3 contains 12 residues. Trimming cost V 1 base and J 5 bases, with 6 bases left between them. The CDR3 spells CASSLVADEQYF. The CDR3 coding sequence is TGTGCCAGCAGCTTAGTCGCAGACGAGCAGTACTTC.

This rearrangement joins TRBV7-2 to TRBJ1-3, with 7 bases fitting TRBD1. Germline assignment: CDR1 SGHTA and CDR2 FQGNSA. CDR3 size: 15 residues. V was pared by 2 bases and J by 1 base, with 2 bases of the junction left unmatched. In DNA form, the CDR3 reads TGTGCCAGCAGCTTAAGGGGGCGGTCTGGAAACACCATATATTTT. Its translation: CASSLRGRSGNTIYF.

The chain uses TRBV2 and TRBJ1-4; 7 bases map to TRBD1. The CDR3 length is 14 residues. Germline values: CDR1 SNHLY, CDR2 FYNNEI. The V and J ends lost 7 bases and 1 base, in that order; junction bases with no gene match: 3. CDR3: CASNYRGTNEKLFF. The CDR3, as DNA: TGTGCCAGCAACTACAGGGGAACTAATGAAAAACTGTTTTTT.

The chain uses TRBV7-3 and TRBJ1-1; D may be TRBD1 (5 bases). The germline CDR1 and CDR2 sequences are SGHTA and FQGTGA. The V gene lost 7 bases and the J gene lost 4 bases, with 13 bases spanning the gap. This CDR3 region has 13 residues. Written as DNA, the CDR3 is TGTGCCAGCACCGACAGAGCGGGCACTGAAGCTTTCTTT. It translates to CASTDRAGTEAFF.

The J gene is TRBJ2-7, the V gene TRBV3-1 (or the pseudogene TRBV3-2), with 8 bases lining up with TRBD1. Looked up from germline, CDR1 is LGHDT and CDR2 is YNNKEL (reference sequence). Trimming at V came to 0 bases and at J to 3 bases, leaving 16 bases not matched to a gene. This CDR3 is 19 amino acids long. The chain's CDR3 is CASSQEEGPDRDCLYEQYF. The CDR3 bases are TGTGCCAGCAGCCAAGAAGAGGGGCCGGACAGGGACTGTCTCTACGAGCAGTACTTC.

Notes on this clone: Additional DNA sequences in this sample encode the identical CDR3. The V and J genes are TRBV19 and TRBJ2-7; 7 bases align to TRBD1. With 4 bases clipped from V and 5 bases from J, the junction kept 8 bases outside the gene matches. CDR3 size: 14 residues. Germline V gene lookup returns CDR1 LNHDA and CDR2 SQIVND (reference sequence). The CDR3 sequence is CASSTPHRGDEQYF. The DNA of the CDR3 is TGTGCCAGTAGTACCCCCCACAGGGGAGACGAGCAGTACTTC. Together with reference TRBV19 and TRBJ2-7, the CDR3 gives the full variable domain: DGGITQSPKYLFRKEGQNVTLSCEQNLNHDAMYWYRQDPGQGLRLIYYSQIVNDFQKGDIAEGYSVSREKKESFPLTVTSAQKNPTAFYLCASSTPHRGDEQYFGPGTRLTVT.